This record looks at one T cell receptor (beta chain) sequence and its context. A far larger clone is one nucleotide away, so this likely arose from a read error. Given the absence of the conserved phenylalanine or tryptophan at the CDR3 end, a read error is likely. The CDR3 spans 12 residues. Germline V gene sequence: CDR1 GTSNPN, CDR2 SVGIG (reference sequence). The V and J ends lost 4 bases and 0 bases respectively, with 5 bases between them. The source of the sample is a study of shared clonotypes between healthy human individuals. Study-level background: The donors, a couple of women and a few men, were aged 18 to 49.

In the authors' workflow: Because ImmunoSEQ provided only junction sequences with no quality scores, the filtering differed. Sequencing was performed with immunoSEQ multiplex PCR; in TCRdb, only in-frame clones are kept and a portion is missing. The DNA was the basis for D and trimming; V, J and clone size are from that table. The table includes some 92,000 clones, 40% to 55% detected once. V usage is TRBV30 and J usage is TRBJ2-3; unclear D gene. Sequencing input: PBMCs. The sequence was obtained from a woman aged 40 to 55 in good health. Some clones in this sample may be carry-over from other donors' samples. This CDR3 reads CAWTGSTDTQYL. DNA for the CDR3: TGTGCCTGGACTGGCAGCACAGATACGCAGTATCTT.